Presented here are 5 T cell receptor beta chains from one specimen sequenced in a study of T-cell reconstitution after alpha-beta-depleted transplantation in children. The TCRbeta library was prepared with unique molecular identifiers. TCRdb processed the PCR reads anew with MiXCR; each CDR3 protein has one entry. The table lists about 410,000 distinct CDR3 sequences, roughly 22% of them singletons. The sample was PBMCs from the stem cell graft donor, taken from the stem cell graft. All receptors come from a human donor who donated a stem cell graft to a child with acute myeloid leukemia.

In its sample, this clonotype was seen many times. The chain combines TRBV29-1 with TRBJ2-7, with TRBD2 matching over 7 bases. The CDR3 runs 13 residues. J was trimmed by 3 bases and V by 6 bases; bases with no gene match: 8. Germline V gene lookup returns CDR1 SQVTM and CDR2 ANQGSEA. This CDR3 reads CSVVPGGFYEQYF. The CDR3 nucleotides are TGCAGCGTCGTCCCCGGGGGGTTCTACGAGCAGTACTTC.

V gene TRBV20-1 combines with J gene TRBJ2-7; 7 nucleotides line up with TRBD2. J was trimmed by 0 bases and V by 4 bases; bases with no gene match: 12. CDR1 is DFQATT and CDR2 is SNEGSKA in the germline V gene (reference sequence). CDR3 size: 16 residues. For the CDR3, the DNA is TGCAGTGCTATAGTAAGTGGGAGGGGTTCCTCCTACGAGCAGTACTTC. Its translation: CSAIVSGRGSSYEQYF.

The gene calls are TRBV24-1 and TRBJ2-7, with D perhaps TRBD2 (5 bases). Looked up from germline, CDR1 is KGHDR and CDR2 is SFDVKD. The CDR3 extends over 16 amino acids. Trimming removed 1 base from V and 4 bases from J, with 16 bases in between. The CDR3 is CATSDFRGKVSYEQYF. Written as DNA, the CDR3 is TGTGCCACCAGTGATTTTCGGGGAAAGGTGTCTTACGAGCAGTACTTC.

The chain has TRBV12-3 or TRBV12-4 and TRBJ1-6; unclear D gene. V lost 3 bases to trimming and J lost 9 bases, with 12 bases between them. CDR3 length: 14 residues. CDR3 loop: CASSFGPEPSPLHF. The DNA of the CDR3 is TGTGCCAGCAGTTTTGGACCAGAACCTTCACCCCTCCACTTT.

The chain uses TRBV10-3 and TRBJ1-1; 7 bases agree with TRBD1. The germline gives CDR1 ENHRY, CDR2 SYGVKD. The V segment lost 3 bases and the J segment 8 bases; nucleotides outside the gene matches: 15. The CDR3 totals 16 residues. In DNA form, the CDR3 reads TGTGCCATCAGTGACCCAAACAGGGGTTTGAGAGGAGAAGCTTTCTTT. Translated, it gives CAISDPNRGLRGEAFF.